A selection of T cell receptor beta chains follows, all from one sample in a study of cytomegalovirus exposure and HLA in healthy donors. Some clones are missing from TCRdb's copy, which holds only in-frame ones; the method was immunoSEQ multiplex PCR. The sample includes under 200,000 clones, around 82% seen only once; the top ten take 0.95% to 1.3%. The sequencing input was PBMCs. The receptors were gathered from a man aged 25-45 years in good health and CMV-seronegative. CDR3s include the opening cysteine and the closing phenylalanine or tryptophan. The D gene is left open where the match is weak. Only some rows state a clone size, as once, few, many or a class for expanded clones.

>-|TRBD2|TRBV7-3|TRBJ2-1
TGTGCCAGCAGCACGTGGGGGACTAGCCTCGATGAGCAGTTCTTC
CASSTWGTSLDEQFF
>-|-|TRBV28|TRBJ1-2
TGTGCCAGCAGTAGCAGCGTTTCTAACTATGGCTACACCTTC
CASSSSVSNYGYTF
>-|TRBD1|TRBV5-6|TRBJ2-3
TGTGCCACCAAGGACAGGGGAAGAACAGATACGCAGTATTTT
CATKDRGRTDTQYF
>-|-|TRBV5-6|TRBJ1-2
TGTGCCAGCAGCTTCACACAGGATTTAAACTATGGCTACACCTTC
CASSFTQDLNYGYTF
>-|-|TRBV11-2|TRBJ2-7
TGTGCCAGCAGCCAGGGTTCAGAAAGCTACGAGCAGTACTTC
CASSQGSESYEQYF
>-|-|TRBV9|TRBJ2-3
TGTGCCAGCAGCGTAAAGGTAGCGAGGCATACGCAGTATTTT
CASSVKVARHTQYF
>-|TRBD2|TRBV5-1|TRBJ2-3
TGCGCCAGCAGCTTGGTACTAGCGGGACCCACAGATACGCAGTATTTT
CASSLVLAGPTDTQYF
>-|-|TRBV11-3|TRBJ2-1
TGTGCCAGCAGCTCTAGATGGGATAGAGGGTTCAATGAGCAGTTCTTC
CASSSRWDRGFNEQFF
>-|-|TRBV7-9|TRBJ2-1
TGTGCCAGCAGCTATAAGAGGGGGGGGGAGCAGTTCTTC
CASSYKRGGEQFF
>-|TRBD1|TRBV27|TRBJ2-7
TGTGCCAGCAGTCTGACAGGGGCCCCAGGAGGCGAGCAGTACTTC
CASSLTGAPGGEQYF
>-|-|TRBV7-8|TRBJ2-2
TGTGCCAGCAGCTTCCCACATAACACCGGGGAGCTGTTTTTT
CASSFPHNTGELFF
>-|-|TRBV7-9|TRBJ1-1
TGTGCCAGCAGCTTAGATGCGGGGGTGGAAAAAGCTTTCTTT
CASSLDAGVEKAFF
>-|-|TRBV19|TRBJ2-3
TGTGCCAGTAGTGAACGTGCGTGGCTAGCGCGGGATACGCAGTATTTT
CASSERAWLARDTQYF
>-|-|TRBV5-6|TRBJ1-2
TGTGCCAGCAGCCCGCCGGGTCTATGGGGCCTCTATGGCTACACCTTC
CASSPPGLWGLYGYTF
>-|TRBD1|TRBV19|TRBJ2-7
TGTGCCAGTAGTCGGACAGGCGTTTTTGGCGAGCAGTACTTC
CASSRTGVFGEQYF
>-|TRBD2|TRBV5-1|TRBJ2-1
TGCGCCAGCAGCTTGGTCGGTGGGGGAGGGCCATACAATGAGCAGTTCTTC
CASSLVGGGGPYNEQFF
>once|-|TRBV11-3|TRBJ2-3
TGTGCCAGCAGCTTTCAGGGTATCACAGATACGCAGTATTTT
CASSFQGITDTQYF
>-|-|TRBV6-5|TRBJ2-1
TGTGCCAGCAGTTACTCCCGGGACTCCACCTACAATGAGCAGTTCTTC
CASSYSRDSTYNEQFF
>-|-|TRBV11-2|TRBJ1-4
TGTGCCAGCAGCTTAGTGGGAGGCACTAATGAAAAACTGTTTTTT
CASSLVGGTNEKLFF